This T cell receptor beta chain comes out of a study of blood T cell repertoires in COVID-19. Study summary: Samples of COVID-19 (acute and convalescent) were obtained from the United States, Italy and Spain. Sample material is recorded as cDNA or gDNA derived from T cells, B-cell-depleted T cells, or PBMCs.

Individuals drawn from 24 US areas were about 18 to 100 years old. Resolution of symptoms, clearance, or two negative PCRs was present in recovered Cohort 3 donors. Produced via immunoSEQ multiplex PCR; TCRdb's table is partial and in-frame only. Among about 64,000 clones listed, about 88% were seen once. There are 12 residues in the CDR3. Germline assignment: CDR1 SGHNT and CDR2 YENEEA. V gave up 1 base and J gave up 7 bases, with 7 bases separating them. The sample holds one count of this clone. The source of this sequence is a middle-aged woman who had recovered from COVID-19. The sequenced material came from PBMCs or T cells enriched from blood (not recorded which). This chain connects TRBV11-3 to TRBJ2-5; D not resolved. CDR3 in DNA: TGTGCCAGCAGCTTAGTTATCGGGACCCAGTACTTC. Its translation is CASSLVIGTQYF.